Each of the 20 T cell receptor beta chains below was sequenced from the same sample in a study of graft-versus-host responses after intestinal transplantation. Sequencing used immunoSEQ multiplex PCR; TCRdb keeps in-frame clones, though not all of them. The table includes some 11,000 clones, 83% detected once. Sequenced material: PBMCs, taken roughly 19 weeks after transplant. Source of these receptors: a human patient who received an intestinal transplant, so some T cells may come from the graft donor.

This clone was counted only a few times. This chain uses TRBV28 with TRBJ2-7, with 8 bases matching TRBD2. After removal of 5 bases from V and 4 bases from J, the junction contained 10 bases not matched to a gene. The CDR3 has 15 amino acids. From germline, CDR1 is MDHEN and CDR2 SYDVKM. In DNA, the CDR3 is TGTGCCAGCAGTCCCCGGGGGGCGGGAGGATACGAGCAGTACTTC. This encodes CASSPRGAGGYEQYF.

J is TRBJ1-1 and V is TRBV6-5; D call uncertain. Germline-derived CDR1 and CDR2 are MNHEY and SVGAGI. This CDR3 has 16 residues. Trimming left V 0 bases short and J 2 bases short, with 13 bases between. The CDR3 DNA reads TGTGCCAGCAGTTACTCTGTCGGGGAGGCTAACACTGAAGCTTTCTTT. Translated: CASSYSVGEANTEAFF.

This clone has a handful of counts. The chain recombines TRBV4-1 with TRBJ2-7; TRBD1 agrees at 7 bases. The junction had 3 bases not matched to a gene; V was cut back by 4 bases and J by 6 bases. The CDR3 length is 12 residues. Looked up from germline, CDR1 is MGHRA and CDR2 is YSYEKL. The CDR3 nucleotides are TGCGCCAGCAGCCTAACAGGGGCCGAGCAGTACTTC. It specifies CASSLTGAEQYF.

The DNA of the CDR3 is TGTGCCAGCAGCGCAGGGTATTCCGGGTACGAGCAGTACTTC. Protein sequence: CASSAGYSGYEQYF. The V gene is TRBV9, the J gene TRBJ2-5; a weak D match, TRBD1 (5 bases). The end of the DNA fits TRBJ2-7 better, so the J call may be wrong. Germline CDR1 and CDR2: SGDLS and YYNGEE. This CDR3 is built from 14 residues.

The rearrangement links TRBV4-2 to TRBJ2-3; 11 nucleotides agree with TRBD2. In germline, CDR1 is LGHNA, CDR2 YNFKEQ. The length of the CDR3 is 16 residues. Losses at the gene ends were 0 bases for V and 4 bases for J; bases not matched to a gene: 3. CDR3 coding DNA: TGTGCCAGCAGCCAAGATCCGACTAGCGGGGCAGATACGCAGTATTTT. Protein sequence: CASSQDPTSGADTQYF.

J is TRBJ2-7 and V is TRBV11-3; D is undetermined. CDR1 SGHNT and CDR2 YENEEA come from the germline V gene. This CDR3 is 14 amino acids long. Deletions cut 0 bases from V and 3 bases from J, with 9 bases between. The CDR3 protein is CASSLEGWSYEQYF. The CDR3 DNA follows: TGTGCCAGCAGCTTAGAGGGTTGGAGCTACGAGCAGTACTTC.

The rearrangement uses TRBV2 and TRBJ2-5, with TRBD2 identical over 11 bases. With V trimmed by 0 bases and J by 5 bases, 8 bases remained unmatched. Germline V gives CDR1 SNHLY, CDR2 FYNNEI. This CDR3 has 17 amino acids. CDR3 residues: CASSEAGSGRGFETQYF. The CDR3 DNA is TGTGCCAGCAGTGAAGCTGGTAGCGGGAGGGGTTTTGAGACCCAGTACTTC.

This chain links TRBV7-2 with TRBJ2-5; 7 nucleotides line up with TRBD2. Germline-derived CDR1 and CDR2 are SGHTA and FQGNSA. This CDR3 has 15 residues. V was clipped by 1 base and J by 2 bases; unmatched bases: 4. CDR3 residues: CASSLVTSRQETQYF. The DNA of the CDR3 is TGTGCCAGCAGCTTAGTGACTAGCAGACAAGAGACCCAGTACTTC.

By proportion, this clone is medium-sized. The chain combines TRBV19 with TRBJ2-7; 9 nucleotides line up with TRBD1. Trimming removed 7 bases from V and 3 bases from J; junction bases left unmatched: 7. This CDR3 spans 14 amino acids. The germline gives CDR1 LNHDA, CDR2 SQIVND (reference sequence). CDR3 residues: CASTPTGGFYEQYF. In DNA form, the CDR3 reads TGTGCCAGTACTCCCACAGGGGGCTTCTACGAGCAGTACTTC.

This clone appeared a single time. The genes are TRBV6-1 and TRBJ2-7; D gene unclear. CDR1 is MNHNS, CDR2 SASEGT, per germline. The length of the CDR3 is 11 residues. Trimming shortened V by 1 base and J by 4 bases, and 2 bases separated the two germline ends. CDR3 in amino acids: CASSEGYEQYF. The CDR3 nucleotides read TGTGCCAGCAGTGAAGGGTACGAGCAGTACTTC.

This clone occurred once. The J gene is TRBJ1-1, the V gene TRBV5-4; perhaps TRBD1 as D (5 bases). V was clipped by 2 bases and J by 7 bases, with 15 bases between them. This CDR3 contains 14 residues. CDR1 is SGHNT, CDR2 YYREEE, per germline (reference sequence). For the CDR3, the DNA is TGTGCCAGCAGCTTCGGACGTCAGGGTCTTGAAGCTTTCTTT. Protein: CASSFGRQGLEAFF.

The chain joins TRBV15 to TRBJ2-1; TRBD2 agrees at 8 bases. Germline-derived CDR1 and CDR2 are LNHNV and YYDKDF (reference sequence). The V gene end was trimmed by 3 bases and the J gene end by 0 bases; junction bases not matched to a gene: 13. The CDR3 covers 19 residues. The CDR3 nucleotides are TGTGCCACCAGCAGGGCCGCCGGGACTAGTTCCAGCTCCTACAATGAGCAGTTCTTC. Its translation is CATSRAAGTSSSSYNEQFF.

The chain couples TRBV6-5 to TRBJ2-7, with D unclear. This CDR3 region has 11 residues. Germline CDR1 MNHEY, CDR2 SVGAGI. Trimming cost V 5 bases and J 0 bases, with 2 bases left between them. Written as DNA, the CDR3 is TGTGCCAGCAGTCCCTCCTACGAGCAGTACTTC. This gives the protein CASSPSYEQYF.

This clone appeared once. This chain joins TRBV27 and TRBJ2-6; D remains ambiguous. Trimming shortened V by 7 bases and J by 2 bases, and 9 bases separated the two germline ends. CDR1 and CDR2 (germline): MNHEY, SMNVEV (reference sequence). The CDR3 has 14 amino acids. The CDR3 here is CASTPLPGANVLTF. The CDR3 bases are TGTGCCAGCACCCCACTTCCTGGGGCCAACGTCCTGACTTTC. Full variable domain (outside the CDR3, taken from reference TRBV27 and TRBJ2-6): EAQVTQNPRYLITVTGKKLTVTCSQNMNHEYMSWYRQDPGLGLRQIYYSMNVEVTDKGDVPEGYKVSRKEKRNFPLILESPSPNQTSLYFCASTPLPGANVLTFGAGSRLTVL.

Remarks on this clone: As the CDR3 is not closed by the conserved phenylalanine or tryptophan, this likely results from a read error. The chain carries TRBV28 and TRBJ1-2; TRBD1 might be the D (6 bases). With 10 bases removed from V and 3 bases from J, the gap between germline ends came to 15 bases. This CDR3 is 13 amino acids long. CDR1 is MDHEN and CDR2 is SYDVKM in the germline V gene. The CDR3 nucleotides read TGTGCCACCTACCAGGGGCTGCACTATGGCTACACCCTC. Protein sequence: CATYQGLHYGYTL.

This sequence joins TRBV5-6 and TRBJ2-5; D perhaps matches TRBD2 (7 bases). V was cut by 1 base and J by 4 bases, with 11 bases left in between. The germline CDR1 and CDR2 sequences are SGHDT and YYEEEE. The CDR3 spans 14 residues. CDR3 residues: CASSLRGGVETQYF. The CDR3 nucleotides are TGTGCCAGCAGCTTGAGGGGGGGCGTAGAGACCCAGTACTTC.

The genes are TRBV4-1 and TRBJ1-1, with no clear D. CDR1 MGHRA and CDR2 YSYEKL come from the germline V gene. Trimming stripped 2 bases from V and 4 bases from J, with 17 bases between. There are 16 residues in the CDR3. The CDR3 loop reads CASSQPADGRATEAFF. As DNA, the CDR3 is TGCGCCAGCAGCCAACCTGCCGATGGGAGGGCCACTGAAGCTTTCTTT.

This clone was observed a handful of times. The rearrangement links TRBV6-4 to TRBJ1-4, with TRBD1 matching 9 bases. This CDR3 has 16 amino acids. Germline trimming cut 5 bases from V and 8 bases from J; bases unmatched to any gene: 12. CDR1 is MRHNA, CDR2 SNTAGT, per germline. The CDR3 DNA reads as TGTGCCAGCAGTAACGGCTCCGGACAGGGGAGCGAAAAACTGTTTTTT. As protein: CASSNGSGQGSEKLFF.

The CDR3: CASSYVDKYEQYF. The CDR3 DNA reads TGTGCCAGCAGTTACGTCGACAAATACGAGCAGTACTTC. This chain links TRBV6-9 with TRBJ2-7; D gene unclear. The germline V gene encodes CDR1 MNHGY and CDR2 SVAAGI. Trimming removed 3 bases from V and 4 bases from J, with 10 bases in between. The CDR3 totals 13 residues.

This clone rates as medium-sized. The chain is built from TRBV6-4 and TRBJ2-3; TRBD2 aligns across 9 bases. Germline loops: CDR1 MRHNA, CDR2 SNTAGT. J was trimmed by 0 bases and V by 4 bases; bases with no gene match: 2. The CDR3 is 15 amino acids. This CDR3 reads CASSATSGSTDTQYF. As DNA, the CDR3 is TGTGCCAGCAGTGCCACTAGCGGGAGCACAGATACGCAGTATTTT.